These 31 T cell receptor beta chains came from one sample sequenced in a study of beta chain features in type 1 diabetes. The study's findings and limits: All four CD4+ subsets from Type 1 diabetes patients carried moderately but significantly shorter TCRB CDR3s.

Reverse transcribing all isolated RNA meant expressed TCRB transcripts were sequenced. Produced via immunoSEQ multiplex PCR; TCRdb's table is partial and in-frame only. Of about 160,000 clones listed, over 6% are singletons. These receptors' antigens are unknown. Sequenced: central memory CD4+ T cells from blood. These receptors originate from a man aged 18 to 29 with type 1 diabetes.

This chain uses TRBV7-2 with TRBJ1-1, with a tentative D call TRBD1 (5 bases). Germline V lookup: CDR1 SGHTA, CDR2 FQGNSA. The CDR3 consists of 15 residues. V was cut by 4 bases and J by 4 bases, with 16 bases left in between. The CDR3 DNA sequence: TGTGCCAGCAGCTCCCGGGTGTTAAGGGGCACTGAAGCTTTCTTT. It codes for CASSSRVLRGTEAFF.

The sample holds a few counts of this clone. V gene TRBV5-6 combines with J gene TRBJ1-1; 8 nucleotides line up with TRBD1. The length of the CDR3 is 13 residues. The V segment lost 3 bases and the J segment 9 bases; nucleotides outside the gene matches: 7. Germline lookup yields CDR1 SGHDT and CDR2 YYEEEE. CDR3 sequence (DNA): TGTGCCAGCAGCTCCGGCCGGGACAGGAAAGCTTTCTTT. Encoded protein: CASSSGRDRKAFF.

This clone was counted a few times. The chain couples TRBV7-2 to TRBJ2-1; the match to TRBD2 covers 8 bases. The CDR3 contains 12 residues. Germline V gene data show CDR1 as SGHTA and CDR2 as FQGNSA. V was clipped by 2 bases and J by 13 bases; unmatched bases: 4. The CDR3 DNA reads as TGTGCCAGCAGCTTAAATCGGGGGGGCCAGTTCTTC. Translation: CASSLNRGGQFF.

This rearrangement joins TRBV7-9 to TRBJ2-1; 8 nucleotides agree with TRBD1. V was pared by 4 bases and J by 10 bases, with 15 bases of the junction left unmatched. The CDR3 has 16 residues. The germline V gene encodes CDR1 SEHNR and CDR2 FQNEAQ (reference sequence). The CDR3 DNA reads TGTGCCAGCAGCTCTGGACAGGGAGCCGAATTGGGGGAGCAGTTCTTC. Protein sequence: CASSSGQGAELGEQFF.

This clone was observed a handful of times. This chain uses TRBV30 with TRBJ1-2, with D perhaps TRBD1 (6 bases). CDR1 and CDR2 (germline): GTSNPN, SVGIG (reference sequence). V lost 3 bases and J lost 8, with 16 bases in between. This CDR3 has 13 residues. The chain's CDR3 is CAWRQQGSDGYTF. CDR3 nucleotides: TGTGCCTGGAGGCAACAGGGATCGGACGGCTACACCTTC.

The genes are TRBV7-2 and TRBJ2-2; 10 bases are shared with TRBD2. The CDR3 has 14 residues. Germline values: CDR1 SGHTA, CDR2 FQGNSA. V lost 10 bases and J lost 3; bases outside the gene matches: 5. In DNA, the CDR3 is TGTGCCACCAGGACTAGCGGAGACACCGGGGAGCTGTTTTTT. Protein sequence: CATRTSGDTGELFF.

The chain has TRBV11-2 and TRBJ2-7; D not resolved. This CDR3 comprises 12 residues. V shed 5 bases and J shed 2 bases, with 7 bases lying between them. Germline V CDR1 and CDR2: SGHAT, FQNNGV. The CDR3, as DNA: TGTGCCAGCAGCCCGCGCCCCTACGAGCAGTACTTC. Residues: CASSPRPYEQYF.

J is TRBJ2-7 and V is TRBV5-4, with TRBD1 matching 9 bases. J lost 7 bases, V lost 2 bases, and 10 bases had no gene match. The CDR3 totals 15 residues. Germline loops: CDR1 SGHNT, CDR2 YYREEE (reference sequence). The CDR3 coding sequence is TGTGCCAGCAGCTTCCCGGGACAGGGTTATCGAGAGCAGTACTTC. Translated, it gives CASSFPGQGYREQYF.

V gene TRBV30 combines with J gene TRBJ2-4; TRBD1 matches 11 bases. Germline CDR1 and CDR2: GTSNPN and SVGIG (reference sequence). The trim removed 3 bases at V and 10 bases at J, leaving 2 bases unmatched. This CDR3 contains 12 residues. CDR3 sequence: CAWRGTGGIQYF. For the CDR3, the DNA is TGTGCCTGGAGGGGGACAGGGGGGATTCAGTACTTC.

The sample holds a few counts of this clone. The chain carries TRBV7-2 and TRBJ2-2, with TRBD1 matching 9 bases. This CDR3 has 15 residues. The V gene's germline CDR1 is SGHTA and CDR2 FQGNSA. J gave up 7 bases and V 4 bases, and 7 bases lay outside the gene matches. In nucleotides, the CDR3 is TGTGCCAGCAGCTCACAACAGGGGGCCGGCGGGGAGCTGTTTTTT. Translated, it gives CASSSQQGAGGELFF.

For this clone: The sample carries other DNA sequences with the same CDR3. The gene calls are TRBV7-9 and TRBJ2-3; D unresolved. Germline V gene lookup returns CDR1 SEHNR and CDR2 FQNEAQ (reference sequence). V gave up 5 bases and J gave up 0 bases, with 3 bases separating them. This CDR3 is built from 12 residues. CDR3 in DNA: TGTGCCAGCAGCCCAAGCACAGATACGCAGTATTTT. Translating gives CASSPSTDTQYF.

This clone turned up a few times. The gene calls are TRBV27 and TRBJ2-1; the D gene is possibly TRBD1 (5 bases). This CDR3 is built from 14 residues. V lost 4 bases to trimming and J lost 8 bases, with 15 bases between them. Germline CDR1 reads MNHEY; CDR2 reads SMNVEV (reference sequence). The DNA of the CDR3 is TGTGCCAGCAGTTCTCCATCTGGGGCAGATGAGCAGTTCTTC. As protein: CASSSPSGADEQFF.

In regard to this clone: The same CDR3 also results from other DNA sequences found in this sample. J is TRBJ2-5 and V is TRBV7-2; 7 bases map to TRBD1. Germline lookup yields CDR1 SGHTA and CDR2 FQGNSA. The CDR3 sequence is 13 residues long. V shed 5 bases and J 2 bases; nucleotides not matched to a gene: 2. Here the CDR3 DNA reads TGTGCCAGCAGCCGGGACAGACAAGAGACCCAGTACTTC. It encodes CASSRDRQETQYF.

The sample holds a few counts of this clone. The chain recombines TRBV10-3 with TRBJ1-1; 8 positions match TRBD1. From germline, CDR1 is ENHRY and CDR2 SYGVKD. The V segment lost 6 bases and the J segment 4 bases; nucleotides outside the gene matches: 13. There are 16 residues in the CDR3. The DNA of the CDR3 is TGTGCCATCAGAGAGGACAGGGCCGGGAGGGCCACTGAAGCTTTCTTT. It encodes CAIREDRAGRATEAFF.

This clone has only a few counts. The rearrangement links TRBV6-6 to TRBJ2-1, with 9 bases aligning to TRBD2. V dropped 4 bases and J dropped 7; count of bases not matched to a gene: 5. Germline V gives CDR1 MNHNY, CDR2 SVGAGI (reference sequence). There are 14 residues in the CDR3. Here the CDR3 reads CASSLRTSDNEQFF. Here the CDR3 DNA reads TGTGCCAGCAGTTTACGGACTAGCGATAATGAGCAGTTCTTC.

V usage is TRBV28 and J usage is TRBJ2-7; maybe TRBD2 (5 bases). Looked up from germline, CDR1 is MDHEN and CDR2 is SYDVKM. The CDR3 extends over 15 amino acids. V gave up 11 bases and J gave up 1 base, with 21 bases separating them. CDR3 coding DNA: TGTGCCTCCCAAAAAGGCGGGCTAAGATCCTACGAGCAGTACTTC. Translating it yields CASQKGGLRSYEQYF.

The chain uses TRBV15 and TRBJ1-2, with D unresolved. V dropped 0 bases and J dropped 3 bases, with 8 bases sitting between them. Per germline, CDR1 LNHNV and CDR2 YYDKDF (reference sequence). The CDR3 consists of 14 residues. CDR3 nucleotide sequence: TGTGCCACCAGCAGAGATCCCGAGGACTATGGCTACACCTTC. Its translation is CATSRDPEDYGYTF.

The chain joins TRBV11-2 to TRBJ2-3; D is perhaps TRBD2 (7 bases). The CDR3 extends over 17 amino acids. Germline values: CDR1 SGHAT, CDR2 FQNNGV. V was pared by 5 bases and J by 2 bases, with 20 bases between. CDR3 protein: CASSPPWWAGATDTQYF. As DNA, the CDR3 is TGTGCCAGCAGCCCCCCCTGGTGGGCGGGGGCCACAGATACGCAGTATTTT.

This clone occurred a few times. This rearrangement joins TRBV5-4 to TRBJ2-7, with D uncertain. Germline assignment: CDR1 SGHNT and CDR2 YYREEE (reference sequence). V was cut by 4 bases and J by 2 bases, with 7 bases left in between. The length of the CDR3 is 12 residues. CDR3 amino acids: CASSSDPYEQYF. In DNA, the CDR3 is TGTGCCAGCAGCAGCGATCCCTACGAGCAGTACTTC.

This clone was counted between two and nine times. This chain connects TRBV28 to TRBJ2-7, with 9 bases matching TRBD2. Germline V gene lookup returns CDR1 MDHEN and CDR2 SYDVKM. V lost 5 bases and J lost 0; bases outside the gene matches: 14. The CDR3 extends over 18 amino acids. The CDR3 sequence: CASSPGGSGSTLSYEQYF. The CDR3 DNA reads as TGTGCCAGCAGTCCCGGAGGTAGCGGGAGTACCCTCTCCTACGAGCAGTACTTC.

The CDR3 spells CASSVEPTGQRKYEQFF. Here the CDR3 DNA reads TGTGCCAGCAGCGTAGAACCGACGGGACAAAGGAAATATGAGCAGTTCTTC. V is TRBV9 and J is TRBJ2-1; D might be TRBD1 (6 bases). Germline-derived CDR1 and CDR2 are SGDLS and YYNGEE. Trimming removed 0 bases from V and 8 bases from J, with 21 bases in between. The CDR3 runs 17 residues.

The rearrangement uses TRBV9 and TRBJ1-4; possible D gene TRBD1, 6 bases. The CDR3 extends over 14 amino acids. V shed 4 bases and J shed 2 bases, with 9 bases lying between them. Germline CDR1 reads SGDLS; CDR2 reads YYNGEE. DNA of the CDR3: TGTGCCAGCAGCAAACAGGGTACTAATGAAAAACTGTTTTTT. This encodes CASSKQGTNEKLFF.

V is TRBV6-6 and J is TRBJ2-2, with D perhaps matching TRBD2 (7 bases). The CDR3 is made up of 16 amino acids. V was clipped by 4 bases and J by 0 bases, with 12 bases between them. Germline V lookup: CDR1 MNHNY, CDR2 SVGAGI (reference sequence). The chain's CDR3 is CASSWEGVSNTGELFF. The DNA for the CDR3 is TGTGCCAGCAGTTGGGAGGGGGTCTCGAACACCGGGGAGCTGTTTTTT.

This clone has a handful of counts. The DNA of the CDR3 is TGCGCCAGCAGTGCGCTGGGACAGGGGACCAATGAGCAGTTCTTC. It translates to CASSALGQGTNEQFF. This rearrangement joins TRBV10-2 to TRBJ2-1; TRBD1 matches 10 bases. CDR3 length: 15 amino acids. Germline lookup yields CDR1 WSHSY and CDR2 SAAADI. J was trimmed by 6 bases and V by 4 bases; bases with no gene match: 6.

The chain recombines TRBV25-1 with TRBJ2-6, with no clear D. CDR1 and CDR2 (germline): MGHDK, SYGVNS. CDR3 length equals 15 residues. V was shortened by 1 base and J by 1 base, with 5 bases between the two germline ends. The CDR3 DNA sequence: TGTGCCAGCAGTGAATGGGCGTCTGGGGCCAACGTCCTGACTTTC. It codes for CASSEWASGANVLTF.

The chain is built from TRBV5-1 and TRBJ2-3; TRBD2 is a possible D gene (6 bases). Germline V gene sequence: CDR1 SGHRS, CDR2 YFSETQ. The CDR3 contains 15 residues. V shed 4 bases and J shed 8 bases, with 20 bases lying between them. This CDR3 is CASSPEGITRGTQYF. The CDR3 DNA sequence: TGCGCCAGCAGCCCGGAGGGGATTACCCGGGGTACGCAGTATTTT.

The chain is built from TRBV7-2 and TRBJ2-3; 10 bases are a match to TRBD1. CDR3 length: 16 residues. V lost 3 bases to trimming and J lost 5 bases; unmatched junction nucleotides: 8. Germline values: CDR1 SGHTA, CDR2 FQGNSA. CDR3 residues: CASSLGIGQGEDTQYF. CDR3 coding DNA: TGTGCCAGCAGCTTGGGGATTGGACAGGGGGAAGATACGCAGTATTTT.

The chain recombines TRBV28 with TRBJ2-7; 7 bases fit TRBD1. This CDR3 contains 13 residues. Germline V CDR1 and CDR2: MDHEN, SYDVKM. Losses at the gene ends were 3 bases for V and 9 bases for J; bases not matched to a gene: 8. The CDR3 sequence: CASSFEGGRWQYF. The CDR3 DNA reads TGTGCCAGCAGTTTCGAAGGGGGCAGGTGGCAGTACTTC.

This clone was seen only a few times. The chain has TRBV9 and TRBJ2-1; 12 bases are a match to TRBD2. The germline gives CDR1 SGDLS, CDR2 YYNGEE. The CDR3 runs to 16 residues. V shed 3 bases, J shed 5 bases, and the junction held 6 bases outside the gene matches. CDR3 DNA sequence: TGTGCCAGCAGCGCCGGACTAGCGGGACGCAACAATGAGCAGTTCTTC. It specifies CASSAGLAGRNNEQFF.

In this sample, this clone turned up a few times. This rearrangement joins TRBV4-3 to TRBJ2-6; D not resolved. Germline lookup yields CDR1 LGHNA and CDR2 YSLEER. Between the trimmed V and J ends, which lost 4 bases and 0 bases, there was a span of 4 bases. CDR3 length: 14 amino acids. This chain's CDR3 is CASSRSSGANVLTF. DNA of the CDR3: TGCGCCAGCAGCCGTAGCTCTGGGGCCAACGTCCTGACTTTC.

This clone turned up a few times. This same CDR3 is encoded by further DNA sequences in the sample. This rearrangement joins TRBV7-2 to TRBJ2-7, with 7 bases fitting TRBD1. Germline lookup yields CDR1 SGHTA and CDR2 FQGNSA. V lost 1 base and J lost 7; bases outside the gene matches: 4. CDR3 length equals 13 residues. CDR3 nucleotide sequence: TGTGCCAGCAGCTTAGAAAGGGGGCGGGAGCAGTACTTC. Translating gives CASSLERGREQYF.